These T cell receptor beta chains were read from a single sample in a study of beta chain features in type 1 diabetes. Using immunoSEQ multiplex PCR, the repertoire was profiled, and TCRdb retains in-frame clones only, with some absent. The sample lists around 140,000 clones, approximately 9% occurring once. The sample comprised central memory CD4+ T cells from blood. These receptors were taken from a man aged 30 to 45 with type 1 diabetes. Each CDR3 is given with its conserved first and last residue. Fields, in order: clone size, V gene, D gene, J gene, CDR3 protein, CDR3 DNA. The D gene is left open where the match is weak. Expanded clones are given a class, and other clones once, few, many or no size at all.

>many|TRBV9|.|TRBJ2-3
CASSPGTLTDTQYF
TGTGCCAGCAGCCCCGGGACTCTCACAGATACGCAGTATTTT
>.|TRBV18|TRBD1|TRBJ2-7
CASSPYLVGQGLDEQYF
TGTGCCAGCTCACCGTACCTGGTAGGACAGGGATTGGACGAGCAGTACTTC
>few|TRBV7-2|.|TRBJ1-2
CASSTWTDGYTF
TGTGCCAGCAGCACGTGGACAGATGGCTACACCTTC
>few|TRBV4-2|TRBD2|TRBJ2-1
CASSQAAAGIGDEQFF
TGTGCCAGCAGCCAAGCGGCAGCGGGGATTGGGGATGAGCAGTTCTTC
>.|TRBV7-3|TRBD2|TRBJ2-2
CASSLTSGGAETGELFF
TGTGCCAGCAGCTTAACCAGCGGGGGGGCCGAGACCGGGGAGCTGTTTTTT
>.|TRBV27|TRBD1|TRBJ2-2
CASSYNRDSANTGELFF
TGTGCCAGCAGTTATAACCGGGACAGTGCGAACACCGGGGAGCTGTTTTTT
>.|TRBV7-8|.|TRBJ2-3
CASFRGALTDTQYF
TGTGCCAGCTTCCGGGGAGCACTCACAGATACGCAGTATTTT
>.|TRBV6-6|.|TRBJ2-3
CASSFQDYGKDTQYF
TGTGCCAGCAGTTTCCAGGACTATGGTAAAGATACGCAGTATTTT
>.|TRBV18|.|TRBJ2-5
CASSPPSGQETQYF
TGTGCCAGCTCACCACCTAGCGGACAAGAGACCCAGTACTTC
>few|TRBV2|.|TRBJ1-2
CASSIPANYGYTF
TGTGCCAGCAGTATCCCGGCTAACTATGGCTACACCTTC
>.|TRBV28|TRBD1|TRBJ2-7
CASIATGTGLYEQYF
TGTGCCAGCATCGCTACCGGGACAGGGTTATACGAGCAGTACTTC
>.|TRBV7-9|TRBD1|TRBJ1-6
CATRPGQGNSPLHF
TGTGCCACCCGCCCGGGACAGGGCAATTCACCCCTCCACTTT
>.|TRBV28|TRBD1|TRBJ2-3
CASSNSGTGVDTQYF
TGTGCCAGCAGTAACAGCGGGACAGGGGTGGATACGCAGTATTTT
>few|TRBV7-9|.|TRBJ1-1
CASSLGSGTTNTEAFF
TGTGCCAGCAGCTTAGGGTCCGGGACAACGAACACTGAAGCTTTCTTT
>few|TRBV15|.|TRBJ2-3
CATSRGGQGTDTQYF
TGTGCCACCAGCAGAGGGGGGCAGGGCACAGATACGCAGTATTTT